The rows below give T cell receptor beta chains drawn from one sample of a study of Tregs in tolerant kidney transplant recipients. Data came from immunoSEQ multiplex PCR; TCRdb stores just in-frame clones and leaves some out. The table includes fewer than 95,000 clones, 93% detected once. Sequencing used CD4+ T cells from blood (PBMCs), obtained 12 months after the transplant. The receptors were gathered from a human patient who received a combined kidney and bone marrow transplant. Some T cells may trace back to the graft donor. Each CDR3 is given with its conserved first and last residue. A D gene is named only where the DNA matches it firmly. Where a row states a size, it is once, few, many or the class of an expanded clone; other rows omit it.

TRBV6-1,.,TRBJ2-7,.,CASSRMDKSSYEQYF,TGTGCCAGCAGTCGAATGGACAAGAGCTCCTACGAGCAGTACTTC
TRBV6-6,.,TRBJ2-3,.,CASRRDFPLPDTQYF,TGTGCCAGCAGACGAGACTTCCCCCTCCCAGATACGCAGTATTTT
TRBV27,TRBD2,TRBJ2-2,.,CASSLFRTSATGELFF,TGTGCCAGCAGTTTATTTAGGACTAGCGCCACCGGGGAGCTGTTTTTT
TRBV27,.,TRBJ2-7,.,CAAWTRENEQYF,TGTGCCGCCTGGACAAGAGAAAACGAGCAGTACTTC
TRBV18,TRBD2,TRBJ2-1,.,CASSPRGAGVYYNEQFF,TGTGCCAGCTCACCTAGAGGAGCGGGAGTTTATTACAATGAGCAGTTCTTC
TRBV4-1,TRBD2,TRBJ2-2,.,CASSQGLAGVGTGELFF,TGCGCCAGCAGCCAAGGTCTAGCGGGAGTGGGGACCGGGGAGCTGTTTTTT
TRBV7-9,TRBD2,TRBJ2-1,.,CASSFELAGYNEQFF,TGTGCCAGCAGCTTTGAACTAGCGGGATACAATGAGCAGTTCTTC
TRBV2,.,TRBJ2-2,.,CASRYYTTGELFF,TGTGCCAGCAGGTACTATACGACCGGGGAGCTGTTTTTT
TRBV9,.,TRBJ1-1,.,CASSVAESLRGLAFF,TGTGCCAGCAGCGTAGCTGAGAGCCTTCGGGGTCTGGCTTTCTTT
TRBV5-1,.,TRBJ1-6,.,CASSLAVGANSPLHF,TGCGCCAGCAGCTTGGCCGTTGGAGCAAATTCCCCCCTCCACTTT
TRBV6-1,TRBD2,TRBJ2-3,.,CASSEGLAGVTQYF,TGTGCCAGCAGTGAGGGACTAGCGGGAGTTACGCAGTATTTT
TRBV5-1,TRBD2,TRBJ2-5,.,CASSPSLAGEETQYF,TGCGCCAGCAGCCCCTCACTAGCGGGGGAAGAGACCCAGTACTTC
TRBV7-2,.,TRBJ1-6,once,CASSSLGRGYSPLHF,TGTGCCAGCAGCTCCCTTGGAAGAGGGTATTCACCCCTCCACTTT
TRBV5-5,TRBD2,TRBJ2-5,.,CASSLGLAAQEQYF,TGTGCCAGCAGCTTGGGACTAGCGGCCCAGGAGCAGTACTTC
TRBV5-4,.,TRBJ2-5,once,CASSSDRYQETQYF,TGTGCCAGCAGCTCCGACAGGTACCAAGAGACCCAGTACTTC
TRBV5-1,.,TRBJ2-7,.,CASSSTGSYEQYF,TGCGCCAGCAGCTCGACAGGATCCTACGAGCAGTACTTC
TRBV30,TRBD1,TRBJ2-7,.,CAWSAPDRDYEQYF,TGTGCCTGGAGTGCACCAGACAGGGACTACGAGCAGTACTTC
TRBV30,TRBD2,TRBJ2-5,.,CAWSVRAGGYPETQYF,TGTGCCTGGAGTGTAAGGGCGGGAGGCTACCCGGAGACCCAGTACTTC
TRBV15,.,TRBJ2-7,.,CATSRGPRGTLSYEQYF,TGTGCCACCAGCAGAGGTCCAAGGGGGACCCTATCCTACGAGCAGTACTTC
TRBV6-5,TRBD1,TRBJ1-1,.,CASSYRDRGLVAFF,TGTGCCAGCAGTTACCGGGACAGGGGGCTTGTAGCTTTCTTT
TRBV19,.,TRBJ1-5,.,CAHSRGRNQPQHF,TGTGCCCATTCCCGAGGGAGGAACCAGCCCCAGCATTTT
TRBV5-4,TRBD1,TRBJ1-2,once,CASSPPPGQGGYTF,TGTGCCAGCAGCCCCCCACCGGGACAGGGTGGCTACACCTTC
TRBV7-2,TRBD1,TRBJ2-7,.,CASSLRGQGLSGNHYEQYF,TGTGCCAGCAGCTTAAGGGGACAGGGGTTGAGCGGGAACCACTACGAGCAGTACTTC
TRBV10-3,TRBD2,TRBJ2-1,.,CAISESGGRSSYNEQFF,TGTGCCATCAGTGAGTCGGGGGGGAGAAGCTCCTACAATGAGCAGTTCTTC
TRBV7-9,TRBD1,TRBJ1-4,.,CASSLGQGINEKLFF,TGTGCCAGCAGCCTGGGACAGGGTATTAATGAAAAACTGTTTTTT
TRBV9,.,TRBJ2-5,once,CASSARLGETQYF,TGTGCCAGCAGTGCCAGACTAGGAGAGACCCAGTACTTC
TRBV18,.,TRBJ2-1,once,CASSPRLEAVNEQFF,TGTGCCAGCTCACCACGGCTAGAAGCGGTCAATGAGCAGTTCTTC
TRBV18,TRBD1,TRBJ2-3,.,CASSLTGDRDTQYF,TGTGCCAGCTCGTTGACAGGGGATAGAGATACGCAGTATTTT
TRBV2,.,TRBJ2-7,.,CASSVNRADEQYF,TGTGCCAGCAGTGTAAACAGGGCGGACGAGCAGTACTTC
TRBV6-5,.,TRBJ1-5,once,CASSPAGQPQHF,TGTGCCAGCAGTCCCGCGGGGCAGCCCCAGCATTTT
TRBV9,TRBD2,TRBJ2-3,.,CASSVNTRGGTDTQYF,TGTGCCAGCAGCGTCAACACACGGGGGGGCACAGATACGCAGTATTTT
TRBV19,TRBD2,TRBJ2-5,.,CASSGGGYQETQYF,TGTGCCAGTAGCGGCGGGGGGTACCAAGAGACCCAGTACTTC
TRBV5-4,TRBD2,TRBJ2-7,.,CASSRPGTSGYEQYF,TGTGCCAGCAGCAGGCCGGGGACTAGCGGCTACGAGCAGTACTTC
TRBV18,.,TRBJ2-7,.,CASSPLPSSYEQYF,TGTGCCAGCTCACCACTCCCCAGCTCCTACGAGCAGTACTTC
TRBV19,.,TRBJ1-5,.,CASSIGQASNQPQHF,TGTGCCAGTAGTATCGGTCAGGCTAGCAATCAGCCCCAGCATTTT
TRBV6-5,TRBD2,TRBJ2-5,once,CASSPGLAGKETQYF,TGTGCCAGCAGTCCGGGACTAGCGGGAAAAGAGACCCAGTACTTC
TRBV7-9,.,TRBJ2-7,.,CASSLALGDSSSYEQYF,TGTGCCAGCAGCTTAGCGCTCGGGGACTCGAGCTCCTACGAGCAGTACTTC
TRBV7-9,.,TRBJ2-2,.,CASSLLNTGELFF,TGTGCCAGCAGCTTACTGAACACCGGGGAGCTGTTTTTT
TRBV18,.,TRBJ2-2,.,CASSPGGLPGGTGELFF,TGTGCCAGCTCACCAGGAGGACTACCTGGGGGGACCGGGGAGCTGTTTTTT
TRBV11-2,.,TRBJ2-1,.,CASSFRTFYNEQFF,TGTGCCAGCAGTTTTAGGACATTCTACAATGAGCAGTTCTTC
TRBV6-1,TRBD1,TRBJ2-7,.,CASRPTGLYEQYF,TGTGCCAGCAGGCCGACAGGGCTCTACGAGCAGTACTTC
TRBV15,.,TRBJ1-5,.,CATSIGAQPQHF,TGTGCCACCAGCATAGGGGCGCAGCCCCAGCATTTT
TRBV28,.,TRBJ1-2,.,CASSSPAGVAPNYGYTF,TGTGCCAGCAGTTCACCCGCAGGGGTCGCCCCTAACTATGGCTACACCTTC
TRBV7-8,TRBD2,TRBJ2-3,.,CASSLVGGNTDTQYF,TGTGCCAGCAGCTTGGTGGGAGGGAACACAGATACGCAGTATTTT
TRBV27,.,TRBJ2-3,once,CASSFAGRGVTDTQYF,TGTGCCAGCAGTTTCGCCGGCAGGGGGGTGACAGATACGCAGTATTTT
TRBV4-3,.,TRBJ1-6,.,CASKFTSPGGNSPLHF,TGCGCCAGCAAATTCACCAGCCCGGGAGGGAATTCCCCCCTCCACTTT
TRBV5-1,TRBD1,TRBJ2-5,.,CASYARSGGQETQYF,TGCGCCAGCTACGCCCGGTCAGGGGGCCAAGAGACCCAGTACTTC
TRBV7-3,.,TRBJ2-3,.,CASSPSGASTDTQYF,TGTGCCAGCAGCCCGAGTGGGGCGAGCACAGATACGCAGTATTTT
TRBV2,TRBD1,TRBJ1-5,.,CASTREGASSNQPQHF,TGTGCCAGCACTCGGGAGGGGGCGTCTAGCAATCAGCCCCAGCATTTT
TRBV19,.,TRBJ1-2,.,CASSWGGYNYGYTF,TGTGCCAGTAGTTGGGGGGGATACAACTATGGCTACACCTTC